These 28 T cell receptor beta chains were sequenced from one sample in a study of Ad26.COV2.S vaccination and SARS-CoV-2 variants. TCRdb's copy holds only in-frame clones and misses some; the assay was immunoSEQ multiplex PCR. The data contain around 250,000 clones, 70% to 90% of them seen just once; the ten biggest clones take up about 2.7%. Treatment: about 20 received Ad26.COV2.S at low or high dose, single or two shots; several received placebo; per-sample allocation not given. Sampling was performed 63 days after the first vaccine or placebo injection. Specimen: peripheral blood, collected in a trial of Ad26.COV2.S vaccine versus placebo. The source is a person aged 18-60 years who received the Ad26.COV2.S COVID-19 vaccine or a placebo.

The chain couples TRBV9 to TRBJ2-2; D is perhaps TRBD1 (6 bases). The germline V and J ends were trimmed by 4 bases and 4 bases, with 14 bases remaining between them. Per germline, CDR1 SGDLS and CDR2 YYNGEE. This CDR3 is built from 15 residues. The CDR3 DNA is TGTGCCAGCAGCCCTCGGACAGTTTTCACCGGGGAGCTGTTTTTT. Protein: CASSPRTVFTGELFF.

The chain employs TRBV25-1 and TRBJ2-3, with D possibly matching TRBD1 (5 bases). This CDR3 contains 15 residues. V dropped 1 base and J dropped 4 bases, with 12 bases sitting between them. Looked up from germline, CDR1 is MGHDK and CDR2 is SYGVNS. The CDR3 nucleotides read TGTGCCAGCAGTGAATTTAAGGGGCGCGCAGATACGCAGTATTTT. Translated, it gives CASSEFKGRADTQYF.

This clone was recorded only once. The chain uses TRBV18 and TRBJ1-1; D gene uncertain. The germline V gene has CDR1 KGHSH and CDR2 LQKENI. With 6 bases removed from V and 0 bases from J, the gap between germline ends came to 8 bases. The CDR3 consists of 13 residues. CDR3 bases: TGTGCCAGCTCTCAAATATTGAACACTGAAGCTTTCTTT. As protein: CASSQILNTEAFF. Variable domain in full (rest from reference TRBV18 and TRBJ1-1): NAGVMQNPRHLVRRRGQEARLRCSPMKGHSHVYWYRQLPEEGLKFMVYLQKENIIDESGMPKERFSAEFPKEGPSILRIQQVVRGDSAAYFCASSQILNTEAFFGQGTRLTVV.

This clone occurred once. The chain combines TRBV2 with TRBJ2-7, with 10 positions matching TRBD1. J was trimmed by 7 bases and V by 7 bases; bases with no gene match: 13. From germline, CDR1 is SNHLY and CDR2 FYNNEI. The CDR3 sequence is 15 residues long. The CDR3 DNA is TGTGCCAGCACCATGGGACAGGGGTTGCGGGTTGAGCAGTACTTC. Its translation: CASTMGQGLRVEQYF.

This clone was detected once. This chain uses TRBV5-4 with TRBJ1-4, with a weak D call TRBD1 (6 bases). Germline lookup yields CDR1 SGHNT and CDR2 YYREEE (reference sequence). Trimming removed 4 bases at V and 1 base at J, with 14 bases between. The CDR3 runs to 16 residues. CDR3 DNA sequence: TGTGCCAGCAGCAGGGGTCTCAGGGGAACTAATGAAAAACTGTTTTTT. It is translated as CASSRGLRGTNEKLFF.

The chain links TRBV7-2 to TRBJ1-5; the D is unclear. Germline-derived CDR1 and CDR2 are SGHTA and FQGNSA. This CDR3 region has 13 residues. V was trimmed by 4 bases and J by 3 bases, leaving 7 bases between them. The CDR3 sequence: CASSSPNNQPQHF. Here the CDR3 DNA reads TGTGCCAGCAGCTCCCCTAACAATCAGCCCCAGCATTTT.

The J gene is TRBJ2-7, the V gene TRBV7-3, with 12 positions matching TRBD1. CDR3 length: 15 residues. Per germline, CDR1 SGHTA and CDR2 FQGTGA. The V and J ends lost 5 bases and 7 bases, in that order; junction bases with no gene match: 9. CDR3: CASSPQGQGAEEQYV. In DNA form, the CDR3 reads TGTGCCAGCAGCCCCCAGGGACAGGGGGCAGAGGAGCAGTACGTC.

V and J are TRBV27 and TRBJ2-1; D may be TRBD2 (6 bases). The CDR3 extends over 15 amino acids. Germline V gene data show CDR1 as MNHEY and CDR2 as SMNVEV (reference sequence). V was shortened by 5 bases and J by 8 bases, with 19 bases between the two germline ends. CDR3 nucleotide sequence: TGTGCCAGCAGTATCCGGGGGACCCCGTGGGATGAGCAGTTCTTC. Amino acids: CASSIRGTPWDEQFF.

This clone was seen just once. The V and J genes are TRBV6-5 and TRBJ2-1; 9 bases map to TRBD2. CDR3 length equals 15 residues. Losses at the gene ends were 6 bases for V and 5 bases for J; bases not matched to a gene: 8. CDR1 is MNHEY and CDR2 is SVGAGI in the germline V gene. CDR3 nucleotides: TGTGCCAGCAGGTCCGGGACTAGCCGCCACAATGAGCAGTTCTTC. Protein: CASRSGTSRHNEQFF.

This chain uses TRBV5-4 with TRBJ2-3, with 11 positions matching TRBD2. J lost 1 base, V lost 5 bases, and 0 bases had no gene match. The CDR3 length is 14 residues. Germline lookup yields CDR1 SGHNT and CDR2 YYREEE (reference sequence). CDR3 loop: CASRGLAGTDTQYF. The CDR3 region has the DNA TGTGCCAGCAGGGGACTAGCGGGCACAGATACGCAGTATTTT.

The rearrangement uses TRBV24-1 and TRBJ1-2; 8 bases map to TRBD1. The CDR3 covers 14 residues. V trimming: 7 bases; J trimming: 4 bases; junction bases outside the gene matches: 7. Germline CDR1 is KGHDR and CDR2 is SFDVKD. The CDR3 sequence: CATSPPDRGYGYTF. In nucleotides, the CDR3 is TGTGCCACCAGCCCTCCCGACAGGGGCTATGGCTACACCTTC.

The chain joins TRBV30 to TRBJ1-4; 9 positions match TRBD1. This CDR3 has 13 amino acids. Trimming at V came to 4 bases and at J to 8 bases, leaving 5 bases not matched to a gene. Germline V lookup: CDR1 GTSNPN, CDR2 SVGIG (reference sequence). The CDR3 sequence is CAWKGQGREKLFF. CDR3 nucleotides: TGTGCCTGGAAGGGACAGGGAAGGGAAAAACTGTTTTTT.

The rearrangement uses TRBV5-1 and TRBJ2-2; 9 bases align to TRBD2. Germline loops: CDR1 SGHRS, CDR2 YFSETQ. The CDR3 has 16 amino acids. V lost 2 bases and J lost 3; bases outside the gene matches: 5. The CDR3 nucleotides read TGCGCCAGCAGCTTTGCGAGACTAGCGGACACCGGGGAGCTGTTTTTT. As protein: CASSFARLADTGELFF.

This chain uses TRBV6-1 with TRBJ1-4, with 7 bases that match TRBD1. CDR3 length equals 17 residues. CDR1 is MNHNS, CDR2 SASEGT, per germline. J lost 5 bases, V lost 3 bases, and 12 bases had no gene match. The DNA of the CDR3 is TGTGCCAGCAGTGACCCGGTCAGGGACAGACTAAATGAAAAACTGTTTTTT. Its translation: CASSDPVRDRLNEKLFF.

The chain recombines TRBV9 with TRBJ1-6, with D possibly being TRBD1 (5 bases). V shed 4 bases and J shed 12 bases, with 17 bases lying between them. Per germline, CDR1 SGDLS and CDR2 YYNGEE. There are 14 residues in the CDR3. DNA of the CDR3: TGTGCCAGCAGCAATGGGGAGGGTAGGGGACCCCTCCACTTT. Translation gives CASSNGEGRGPLHF. Full variable domain (outside the CDR3, taken from reference TRBV9 and TRBJ1-6): DSGVTQTPKHLITATGQRVTLRCSPRSGDLSVYWYQQSLDQGLQFLIQYYNGEERAKGNILERFSAQQFPDLHSELNLSSLELGDSALYFCASSNGEGRGPLHFGNGTRLTVT.

J is TRBJ2-7 and V is TRBV7-9; TRBD1 might be the D (6 bases). Between the trimmed V and J ends, which lost 0 bases and 7 bases, there was a span of 13 bases. CDR3 length: 14 amino acids. The V gene's germline CDR1 is SEHNR and CDR2 FQNEAQ (reference sequence). CDR3 sequence reads: CASSLATGTWEQYV. The CDR3 bases are TGTGCCAGCAGCTTAGCTACAGGGACCTGGGAGCAGTACGTC.

Only a few counts were recorded for this clone. The chain has TRBV7-9 and TRBJ2-7; D remains ambiguous. The germline V gene encodes CDR1 SEHNR and CDR2 FQNEAQ (reference sequence). V dropped 1 base and J dropped 3 bases, with 4 bases sitting between them. The CDR3 contains 12 residues. The CDR3 nucleotides read TGTGCCAGCAGCTTAGGATACTACGAGCAGTACTTC. Its translation: CASSLGYYEQYF.

Only a few counts were recorded for this clone. The CDR3 reads CASSRRDRGFQQPQHF. The DNA of the CDR3 is TGTGCCAGCAGCCGACGGGACAGGGGATTCCAGCAGCCCCAGCATTTT. The chain combines TRBV6-6 with TRBJ1-5; TRBD1 agrees at 10 bases. There are 16 residues in the CDR3. Unmatched junction bases numbered 12, after V lost 6 bases and J lost 7 bases. CDR1 is MNHNY and CDR2 is SVGAGI in the germline V gene (reference sequence).

The chain joins TRBV7-9 to TRBJ1-2; maybe TRBD1 (6 bases). This CDR3 contains 14 residues. CDR1 is SEHNR and CDR2 is FQNEAQ in the germline V gene (reference sequence). V gave up 5 bases and J gave up 5 bases, with 15 bases separating them. Here the CDR3 DNA reads TGTGCCAGCAGCCCTAAGGGGGTTCAGTATGGCTACACCTTC. Amino acids: CASSPKGVQYGYTF.

The rearrangement uses TRBV6-2 or TRBV6-3 and TRBJ2-7, with 8 bases aligning to TRBD1. Germline V gene lookup returns CDR1 MNHEY and CDR2 SVGEGT. Trimming at V came to 6 bases and at J to 4 bases, leaving 11 bases not matched to a gene. This CDR3 is built from 15 residues. CDR3 in DNA: TGTGCCAGCAGCCCCGGGACAGGATATTCTTACGAGCAGTACGTC. Amino acid sequence: CASSPGTGYSYEQYV.

The rearrangement uses TRBV6-4 and TRBJ2-2; TRBD1 matches 11 bases. Trimming took 8 bases from V and 0 from J; bases not matched to a gene: 5. Germline lookup yields CDR1 MRHNA and CDR2 SNTAGT. This CDR3 is built from 16 residues. The CDR3 bases are TGTGCCAGCTTCCCGGGACAGGGGGCGAACACCGGGGAGCTGTTTTTT. This encodes CASFPGQGANTGELFF.

This chain connects TRBV4-2 to TRBJ2-3; 9 bases match TRBD1. CDR3 length: 16 residues. Per the germline V gene, CDR1 is LGHNA and CDR2 is YNFKEQ. J lost 0 bases, V lost 1 base, and 2 bases had no gene match. The DNA for the CDR3 is TGTGCCAGCAGCCAAGCCGGGACAGGGAGCACAGATACGCAGTATTTT. It encodes CASSQAGTGSTDTQYF.

This clone appeared a few times. The J gene is TRBJ1-1, the V gene TRBV7-3, with TRBD1 identical over 10 bases. Trimming at V came to 3 bases and at J to 12 bases, leaving 7 bases not matched to a gene. This CDR3 is 13 amino acids long. Per germline, CDR1 SGHTA and CDR2 FQGTGA. DNA for the CDR3: TGTGCCAGCAGCTTGACAGGGGGCGCCGGGCCTTTCTTT. This sequence encodes CASSLTGGAGPFF.

The chain links TRBV30 to TRBJ2-3; 13 bases are shared with TRBD2. Looked up from germline, CDR1 is GTSNPN and CDR2 is SVGIG (reference sequence). This CDR3 has 20 amino acids. With 0 bases clipped from V and 4 bases from J, the junction kept 16 bases outside the gene matches. The CDR3 protein is CAWSVTRTSGRGARADTQYF. The CDR3 bases are TGTGCCTGGAGTGTAACGAGGACTAGCGGGAGAGGGGCAAGGGCAGATACGCAGTATTTT.

This sequence joins TRBV9 and TRBJ2-3; D is undetermined. CDR1 SGDLS and CDR2 YYNGEE come from the germline V gene. V lost 2 bases, J lost 1 base, and 11 bases lay in between. The CDR3 sequence is 15 residues long. CDR3 coding DNA: TGTGCCAGCAGCGTTTCGGGTCTGGGCACAGATACGCAGTATTTT. It specifies CASSVSGLGTDTQYF.

This sequence joins TRBV6-6 and TRBJ2-1; D is tentatively TRBD1 or TRBD2 (6 bases each). V was pared by 4 bases and J by 2 bases, with 15 bases between. CDR3 length: 16 amino acids. In germline, CDR1 is MNHNY, CDR2 SVGAGI (reference sequence). The CDR3 DNA follows: TGTGCCAGCAGTTCTGGAGGGACACTCCCCTACAATGAGCAGTTCTTC. Amino acid sequence: CASSSGGTLPYNEQFF.

The V call is TRBV6-1, the J call TRBJ2-1; TRBD2 aligns across 12 bases. CDR1 and CDR2 (germline): MNHNS, SASEGT. This CDR3 is built from 18 residues. The junction had 4 bases not matched to a gene; V was cut back by 1 base and J by 0 bases. CDR3 nucleotide sequence: TGTGCCAGCAGTGAAGGGCTAGCGGGGGGGCGCTCCTACAATGAGCAGTTCTTC. It translates to CASSEGLAGGRSYNEQFF.

Only a few counts were recorded for this clone. This chain uses TRBV9 with TRBJ2-3; D may be TRBD2 (6 bases). The CDR3 consists of 15 residues. V lost 0 bases, J lost 4 bases, and 12 bases lay in between. Germline loops: CDR1 SGDLS, CDR2 YYNGEE. CDR3 amino acids: CASSVDQTSADTQYF. The CDR3 nucleotides are TGTGCCAGCAGCGTAGACCAGACTAGTGCAGATACGCAGTATTTT.